What follows describes a single TCR beta chain. This clone has only one observation. Its antigen specificity is not known. The input lacks base qualities; no much larger clone sits a single base away. The immunoSEQ Assay, a bias-controlled multiplex PCR, was used to amplify TCRbeta CDR3 regions from genomic DNA. On the study's bioinformatics: Nucleated cell counts per sample were estimated from amplification of reference gene primers within the assay. To quantify the absolute abundance of each unique TCRbeta CDR3 rearrangement, sequence reads were collapsed and filtered. Productive Simpson clonality was computed per sample as the square root of Simpson's diversity index over productive rearrangements. Not all clones reach the TCRdb copy of this immuneACCESS table, which keeps in-frame sequences only. Checked studies attribute under half of the gap to unresolved V genes and leave the rest unexplained. Clone size and the V and J calls come from that table; the DNA yielded D and trimming. The table for this sample lists fewer than 450,000 clones; 87% of them were counted only once. Roughly 6.3% of the sample comes from the top ten.

In Seattle, one collaborating source enrolled patients while the infection was active and tracked those patients longitudinally over the course of disease. Whole blood was collected in K2EDTA tubes by collaborating institutions according to the institutions' own protocols. For TCRbeta analysis, collaborators shipped samples in one of three forms: frozen whole blood, isolated PBMCs, or DNA extracted from either of those sample types. This sample stems from a study of blood T cell repertoires in COVID-19 (dated by TCRdb to about 2020). For the wider study: Collaborator samples came from the United States, Italy and Spain and covered acute and convalescent phases of COVID-19. The prospective study material was composed of cDNA or gDNA derived from T cells, B-cell-depleted T cells, or PBMCs. Deeply sampled blood TCRbeta repertoires from subjects exposed to, actively infected with, or recovered from COVID-19 were included in the dataset. The repertoires were released in a freely available public database meant as a resource for research on the immune response to SARS-CoV-2. Samples were obtained from the ongoing ImmuneRACE study (first 160 participants) and from about 1,300 subjects provided by 6 global collaborators. Sample metadata almost always included a de-identified subject ID, COVID-19 status, age in years and sex. Where available, HLA class I and class II types were taken from metadata supplied by the sample provider and were not determined by assay-based typing.

Overall results and qualifications from the work: Clinical and demographic metadata were provided uncurated, with the amount varying by source and participant.

The source is a woman in her forties or fifties with COVID-19, enrolled during active disease. The sample taken for sequencing was peripheral blood.

The base sequence is TGTGCCAGTAGGTTTAACCCAAGCAGCAATCAGCCCCAGCATTTT. Its protein is CASRFNPSSNQPQHF. The receptor chain draws on TRBV19 and TRBJ1-5; too little of a D gene remains to name it. Trimming removed 6 bases from V and 1 base from J, leaving 13 bases between the germline ends. CDR1 LNHDA and CDR2 SQIVND are derived from the germline V gene (reference sequence). Reading from cysteine to phenylalanine, the CDR3 counts 15 amino acids. Only CDR3 DNA remains: 45 bases, in frame from the first base.